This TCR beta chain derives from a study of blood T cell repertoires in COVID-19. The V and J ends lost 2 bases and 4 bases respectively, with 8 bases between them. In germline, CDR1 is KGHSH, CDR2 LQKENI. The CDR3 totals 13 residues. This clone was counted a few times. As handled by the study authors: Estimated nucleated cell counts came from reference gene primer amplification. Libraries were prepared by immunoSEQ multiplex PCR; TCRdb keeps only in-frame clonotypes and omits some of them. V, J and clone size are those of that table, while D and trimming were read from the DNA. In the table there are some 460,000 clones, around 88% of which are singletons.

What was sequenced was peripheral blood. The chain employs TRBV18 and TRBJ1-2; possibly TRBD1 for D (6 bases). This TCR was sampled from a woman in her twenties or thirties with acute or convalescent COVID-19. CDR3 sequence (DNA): TGTGCCAGCTCACCAGAACAGGGCTATGGCTACACCTTC. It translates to CASSPEQGYGYTF.